These 6 T cell receptor beta chains were all obtained from the same sample, sequenced in a study of regulatory T cells in long-lasting Graves disease. Documented time point: persistent/refractory GD, antithyroid drugs over 5 years with positive TRAb. The TCR library was prepared using RNA isolated from PBMCs. CDR3-region Arm-PCR and iRepertoire HTBI primers produced the TCR beta libraries. TCRdb re-called the multiplex PCR reads through MiXCR, storing one row per CDR3 protein. The sample includes 400,000 to 500,000 distinct CDR3 sequences, 20% to 25% of them seen just once. The material sequenced was peripheral blood mononuclear cells (PBMCs), taken when the disease was refractory, from a patient treated with antithyroid drugs. The receptors come from a female donor with Graves disease.

Concerning this clonotype itself: Possible read error: a much larger clone is one base away. The chain recombines TRBV30 with TRBJ1-1; possible D gene TRBD1, 5 bases. The CDR3 sequence is 15 residues long. Per the germline V gene, CDR1 is GTSNPN and CDR2 is SVGIG (reference sequence). The CDR3 bases are TGTGCCTGGAGTGGAGGAGGGGTATTGAACACTGAAGCTTCCTTT. As protein: CAWSGGGVLNTEASF.

The sample holds many counts of this clonotype. The chain is built from TRBV30 and TRBJ1-5; D uncertain. The CDR3 extends over 15 amino acids. Looked up from germline, CDR1 is GTSNPN and CDR2 is SVGIG (reference sequence). V shed 1 base and J shed 1 base, with 11 bases lying between them. CDR3 DNA: TGTGCCTGGAGTGAGGGCGTTGGGAGCAATCAGCCCCAGCATTTT. It translates to CAWSEGVGSNQPQHF.

The genes are TRBV24-1 and TRBJ2-2; 9 bases are a match to TRBD2. Looked up from germline, CDR1 is KGHDR and CDR2 is SFDVKD. CDR3 size: 22 residues. Trimming removed 7 bases from V and 0 bases from J; junction bases left unmatched: 23. Here the CDR3 DNA reads TGTGCCACCAGAACTGTACAACCGGGACTAGCCACCTTTACCTCGAACACCGGGGAGCTGTTTTTT. Protein product: CATRTVQPGLATFTSNTGELFF.

Many counts were recorded for this clonotype. The genes are TRBV28 and TRBJ1-1, with 8 bases identical to TRBD1. There are 13 residues in the CDR3. Trimming cost V 2 bases and J 11 bases; bases outside gene matches: 7. Germline V gene lookup returns CDR1 MDHEN and CDR2 SYDVKM. CDR3 loop: CASSLSPDREAFF. The CDR3 nucleotides read TGTGCCAGCAGTTTAAGCCCGGACAGGGAGGCTTTCTTT.

The chain has TRBV14 and TRBJ1-1; D is undetermined. The CDR3 loop spans 13 amino acids. V lost 0 bases and J 6 bases, leaving 8 bases between the germline ends. Germline V CDR1 and CDR2: SGHDN, FVKESK. DNA of the CDR3: TGTGCCAGCAGCCAAGATAGAGGCTCTGAAGCTTTCTTT. Amino acid sequence: CASSQDRGSEAFF.

In this sample, this clonotype turned up many times. The rearrangement joins TRBV2 to TRBJ2-7, with D maybe TRBD1 (5 bases). V lost 7 bases and J 2 bases, leaving 9 bases between the germline ends. CDR3 length equals 12 residues. From germline, CDR1 is SNHLY and CDR2 FYNNEI. CDR3 residues: CASIREAYEQYF. The CDR3 nucleotides read TGTGCCAGCATCAGGGAAGCCTACGAGCAGTACTTC.